The rows below give T cell receptor beta chains drawn from one sample of a study of monozygotic twins with inflammatory bowel disease. Each CDR3 protein gets one entry in TCRdb, which reprocessed the 5' RACE reads and gives no DNA. The sample table includes over 110,000 distinct CDR3 sequences. Sequences were obtained from blood. All receptors derive from a human donor with ulcerative colitis or Crohn's disease, or a healthy co-twin of an affected twin (not recorded which). The CDR3 runs from the conserved cysteine through the conserved F or W. Fields, in order: J gene, V gene, CDR3 protein.

>TRBJ2-1|TRBV12-3/TRBV12-4
CASTISLGLAGGSSYNEQFF
>TRBJ2-7|TRBV6-1
CASSEQPPPYEQYF
>TRBJ1-2|TRBV5-1
CASSLYRENNYGYTF
>TRBJ1-1|TRBV7-2
CASSLRPVMEAFF
>TRBJ1-1|TRBV20-1
CSAPIDRFAFF
>TRBJ1-3|TRBV5-4
CASSLVPGAKGNTIYF
>TRBJ2-5|TRBV19
CASSIDREGLAAKETQYF
>TRBJ1-6|TRBV9
CASSVEAEDNSPLHF
>TRBJ2-2|TRBV29-1
CSVELPTGELFF
>TRBJ1-2|TRBV25-1
CASSESKHPNYGYTF
>TRBJ2-1|TRBV3-1
CASSQVASGGTRPYNEQFF
>TRBJ2-2|TRBV20-1
CSAKSPGQDTGELFF
>TRBJ2-1|TRBV5-1
CASSLDPSGGREFF
>TRBJ2-7|TRBV7-9
CASRGDRGLAYEQYF
>TRBJ2-3|TRBV5-1
CASGKDTDTQYF
>TRBJ2-5|TRBV6-4
CASIQGREETQYF